The 4 T cell receptor beta chains presented below share a single source sample, sequenced in a study of shared clonotypes between healthy human individuals. TCRdb keeps only in-frame clones here, not all; method: immunoSEQ multiplex PCR. Of roughly 760,000 clones listed, 74% are singletons. The sequenced sample was memory CD4+ T cells sorted from blood. Subset specified: CD45RA-negative fraction. These receptors were obtained from a woman in her thirties in good health.

The J gene is TRBJ2-6, the V gene TRBV28; D gene unclear. Between the trimmed V and J ends, which lost 8 bases and 0 bases, there was a span of 11 bases. This CDR3 region has 15 residues. The germline CDR1 and CDR2 sequences are MDHEN and SYDVKM. The CDR3 protein is CASRTHLSGANVLTF. The CDR3 coding sequence is TGTGCCAGCCGTACACACCTCTCTGGGGCCAACGTCCTGACTTTC.

The gene calls are TRBV7-9 and TRBJ2-7, with D uncertain. The V end was cut by 4 bases, the J end by 3 bases, with 13 bases between. This CDR3 comprises 14 residues. Germline loops: CDR1 SEHNR, CDR2 FQNEAQ (reference sequence). The CDR3 spells CASSSAGVDYEQYF. CDR3 DNA: TGTGCCAGCAGCTCCGCCGGCGTGGACTACGAGCAGTACTTC. The full variable domain, its missing parts supplied by reference TRBV7-9 and TRBJ2-7, is DTGVSQNPRHKITKRGQNVTFRCDPISEHNRLYWYRQTLGQGPEFLTYFQNEAQLEKSRLLSDRFSAERPKGSFSTLEIQRTEQGDSAMYLCASSSAGVDYEQYFGPGTRLTVT.

This chain links TRBV28 with TRBJ2-7; 10 nucleotides align to TRBD2. The CDR3 consists of 18 residues. Germline-derived CDR1 and CDR2 are MDHEN and SYDVKM. V dropped 6 bases and J dropped 2; count of bases not matched to a gene: 16. For the CDR3, the DNA is TGTGCCAGCAGGGATCCCCTACTAGCGGGACACCTTACCTACGAGCAGTACTTC. Amino acids: CASRDPLLAGHLTYEQYF.

The rearrangement joins TRBV9 to TRBJ2-1; TRBD2 aligns across 13 bases. The CDR3 extends over 14 amino acids. V shed 5 bases, J shed 8 bases, and the junction held 4 bases outside the gene matches. Germline V lookup: CDR1 SGDLS, CDR2 YYNGEE. This CDR3 is CASSRTSGSYEQFF. For the CDR3, the DNA is TGTGCCAGCAGTCGGACTAGCGGGAGCTATGAGCAGTTCTTC.